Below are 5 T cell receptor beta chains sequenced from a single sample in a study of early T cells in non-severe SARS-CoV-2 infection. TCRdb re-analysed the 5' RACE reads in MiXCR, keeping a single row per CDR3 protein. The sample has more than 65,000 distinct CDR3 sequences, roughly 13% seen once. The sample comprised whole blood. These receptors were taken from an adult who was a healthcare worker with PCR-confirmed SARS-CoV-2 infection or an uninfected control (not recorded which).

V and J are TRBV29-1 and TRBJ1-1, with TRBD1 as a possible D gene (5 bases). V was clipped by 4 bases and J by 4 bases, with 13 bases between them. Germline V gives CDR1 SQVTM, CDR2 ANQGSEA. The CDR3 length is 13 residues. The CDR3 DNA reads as TGCAGCGTTGCCTGGGCAGGGACCACTGAAGCTTTCTTT. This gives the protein CSVAWAGTTEAFF.

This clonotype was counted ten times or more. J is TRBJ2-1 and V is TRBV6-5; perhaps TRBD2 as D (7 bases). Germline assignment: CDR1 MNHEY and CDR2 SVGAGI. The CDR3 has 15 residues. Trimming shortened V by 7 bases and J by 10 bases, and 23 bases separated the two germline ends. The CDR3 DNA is TGTGCCAGCACCCGCTTGGGCGGGGGCTACCTCGAGCAGTTCTTC. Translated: CASTRLGGGYLEQFF.

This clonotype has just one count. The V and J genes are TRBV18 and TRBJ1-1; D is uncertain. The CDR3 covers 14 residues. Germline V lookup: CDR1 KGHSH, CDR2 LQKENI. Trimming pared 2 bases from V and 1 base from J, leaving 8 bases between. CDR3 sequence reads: CASSPEGGNTEAFF. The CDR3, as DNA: TGTGCCAGCTCACCAGAAGGAGGGAACACTGAAGCTTTCTTT.

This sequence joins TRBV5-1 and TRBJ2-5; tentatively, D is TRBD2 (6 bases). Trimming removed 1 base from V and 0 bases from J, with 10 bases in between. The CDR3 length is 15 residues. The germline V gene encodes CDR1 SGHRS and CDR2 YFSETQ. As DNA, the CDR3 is TGCGCCAGCAGCTTGTCGCCTAGCGACCAAGAGACCCAGTACTTC. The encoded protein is CASSLSPSDQETQYF.

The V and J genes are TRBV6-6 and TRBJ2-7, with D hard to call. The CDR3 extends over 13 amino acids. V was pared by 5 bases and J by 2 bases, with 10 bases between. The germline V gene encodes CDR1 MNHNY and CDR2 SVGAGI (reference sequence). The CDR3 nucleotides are TGTGCCAGCAGTCCATACACCCCCTACGAGCAGTACTTC. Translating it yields CASSPYTPYEQYF.